This T cell receptor (beta chain) was captured in a study of shared clonotypes between healthy human individuals (dated by TCRdb to about 2020). Regarding the complete study: Three men and two women, aged 18 to 49 years, made up the cohort. For each donor, three plates each were used for CD4 naive and CD4 memory, two plates were used for CD8 naive, and one plate was used for CD8 memory. To increase sequencing depth and limit assay-specific biases, TCR repertoire library preparation and sequencing were carried out by different laboratories using diverse techniques. To estimate repertoire size and how much clonotypes are shared between individuals, the study performed deep sequencing of blood TCR repertoires from roughly five healthy adults. Leukapheresis yielded between about 0.9 and 8.9 billion PBMCs per donor. Study-wide findings and limitations: Based on pairwise subsampling, the degree of clonotype sharing among donors was expected to be affected by sequencing depth. Naive subsets generally had larger estimated clonotype richness than memory subsets did. Even with the large sequencing depth, rarefaction of the sorted-subset datasets indicated that sequencing was incomplete. Because the study included only a small number of donors, the genetic and exposure-history diversity represented was limited. Across a few donors, approximately 5% of naive CD4, roughly 3.4% of naive CD8, approximately 2.5% of memory CD4, and 0.4% of memory CD8 clonotypes were shared. Sampling was restricted to blood, and TCR repertoires in tissues likely differ from the TCR repertoires found in blood. Higher generation probabilities were observed for clonotypes shared by all four sorted-subset donors than for non-shared clonotypes.

Notes on this clone: The target of this receptor is not known. No clone much larger than this one lies a single base away; base qualities are absent.

Healthy HIV-negative adults with no recently reported acute infections or vaccinations were included as donors. Every donor was a Caucasian adult residing in Nashville, Tennessee, USA. CD4+ T cells were enriched by magnetic negative selection, after which naive cells were positively selected on CD45RA and the negative fraction was taken as the memory subset. After blood collection by leukapheresis, PBMCs were isolated using Ficoll-Histopaque density gradient centrifugation and then cryopreserved in the vapor phase of liquid nitrogen. Analytical flow cytometry was used to check the purity and quantity of each magnetically sorted T cell population. Each sorted fraction had its genomic DNA isolated and then quantified by UV absorbance on a Nanodrop 2000c. TCR CDR3 regions were amplified from genomic DNA by multiplex PCR using the deep immunoSEQ assay. Extracted genomic DNA from each cell subset was distributed evenly across all wells of several immunoSEQ 96-well plates, and each plate was treated as a replicate. For sorted subsets, each replicate PCR was loaded with around 220 ng genomic DNA, equivalent to 25,000 to 35,000 T cell genomes. Purified libraries were quantified with a Qubit 3.0 fluorometer, sized on a Bioanalyzer 2100, and re-quantified with the KAPA Library Quantification kit. A separate single-read 150-cycle Illumina NextSeq 550 flow cell was used to sequence each immunoSEQ 96-well plate. Under the source paper's analysis protocol: Because the immunoSEQ output held only junctional sequences and lacked quality scores, the filtering could not match the filtering applied to full-length reads. Sequences were annotated with PyIR, a Python wrapper for IgBLAST v1.9, using IMGT germline references to assign V/J genes and CDR3. Any read was removed if the V/J assignment was weak (E-value above 1e-6), the CDR3 was missing, or the read contained stop codons, out-of-frame junctions, or ambiguous translated residues. V3J clonotypes were defined as sequences sharing an identical inferred V gene, J gene, and CDR3 amino acid sequence. Percentage overlap between repertoires was computed as shared unique clonotypes divided by the size of the smaller repertoire. RTK rarefaction, the Chao1 estimator, and Recon v2.1 estimates of unobserved clonotypes were used to assess repertoire richness. Generation probabilities were computed with OLGA for all TCRbeta clonotypes obtained by the gDNA method from four donors. In TCRdb, the immuneACCESS table is reduced to in-frame sequences with V and J assigned. These tables do not hold every clone; where another copy was compared, an unresolved V gene accounts for under half, and the others remain unexplained. Clone size and the V and J calls come from that table; the DNA yielded D and trimming. The sample table lists millions of clones, roughly 94% of them with a count of one. The biggest ten clones account for 0.1% to 0.15% of the sample.

The receptor was derived from a man between 18 and 29 years old in good health. Sequences were obtained from naive CD4+ T cells sorted from blood. The cell subset or site label of this sample denotes: CD45RA+ positively selected.

The CDR3 has the sequence CASSPQGSTNEKLFF. The bases read TGTGCCAGCAGCCCTCAGGGTTCGACTAATGAAAAACTGTTTTTT. The chain links TRBV11-2 with TRBJ1-4; possibly the D gene is TRBD1, per 5 matching bases. V is clipped by 5 bases and J by 2 bases, and the sequence between their germline boundaries is 12 bases long. CDR1 SGHAT and CDR2 FQNNGV are derived from the germline V gene. From cysteine to phenylalanine, the CDR3 is 15 amino acids long. The entry retains the CDR3 DNA only, 45 bases that are in frame from base 1.